This entry is about one TCR beta chain. The antigen is undetermined. This specimen belongs to a study of T cells after yellow fever vaccination. Points from the study as a whole: Most primary-vaccination clones recurred post-booster (around 97% CD4, 88% CD8). By day 5 rather than day 15, the secondary response had peaked, though it was weaker.

V lost 0 bases and J lost 11, with 11 bases in between. The germline CDR1 and CDR2 sequences are LGHDT and YNNKEL (reference sequence). The CDR3 totals 13 residues. One entry per CDR3 protein results from TCRdb running MiXCR on the 5' RACE reads. The repertoire includes hundreds of thousands of distinct CDR3 sequences, roughly 13% of them detected once, and roughly 13% sits in the top ten. The TCR originated in a young man who received the YFV17D yellow fever vaccine. The sequenced sample was PBMCs, obtained on the day of the yellow fever booster vaccination. The chain carries TRBV3-1 and TRBJ1-5; D not certain. This CDR3 reads CASSQEGVMTQHF. CDR3 nucleotides: TGTGCCAGCAGCCAAGAGGGAGTTATGACCCAGCATTTT.